These T cell receptor beta chains were read from a single sample in a study of blood T cell repertoires in COVID-19. The protocol was immunoSEQ multiplex PCR, while the TCRdb copy is restricted to in-frame clones and leaves out a portion. The sample includes about 170,000 clones, roughly nine tenths of them seen just once. The sequencing sample was made of peripheral blood. Receptors originate from a woman aged 60-75 years with COVID-19, enrolled during active disease. CDR3s include the opening cysteine and the closing phenylalanine or tryptophan. Each record gives: D gene, J gene, clone size, V gene, CDR3 protein, CDR3 DNA. D genes are given only for firm matches. The size of a clone is reported for some rows only, either as once, few or many, or as a class for expanded clones.

NA | TRBJ1-2 | many | TRBV3-1/TRBV3-2 | CASSRTSKREEGYTF | TGTGCCAGCAGCCGGACTTCAAAGAGGGAAGAAGGCTACACCTTC
NA | TRBJ2-2 | NA | TRBV24-1 | CATSDRRETGELFF | TGTGCCACCAGTGATCGCAGGGAAACCGGGGAGCTGTTTTTT
NA | TRBJ2-2 | NA | TRBV19 | CASNSGRTNTGELFF | TGTGCCAGTAATTCGGGGAGGACGAACACCGGGGAGCTGTTTTTT
TRBD1 | TRBJ1-2 | NA | TRBV4-3 | CASSQARTGGSYGYTF | TGCGCCAGCAGCCAAGCCCGGACAGGGGGTAGCTATGGCTACACCTTC
TRBD1 | TRBJ1-1 | once | TRBV27 | CASSSFGQGGKNTEAFF | TGTGCCAGCAGTTCCTTCGGACAGGGTGGTAAAAACACTGAAGCTTTCTTT
NA | TRBJ1-2 | once | TRBV20-1 | CSARPEYGYTF | TGCAGTGCTAGGCCGGAGTATGGCTACACCTTC
TRBD1 | TRBJ1-4 | NA | TRBV28 | CASYTGTGGEKLFF | TGTGCCAGCTACACCGGGACAGGGGGCGAAAAACTGTTTTTT
TRBD1 | TRBJ1-2 | few | TRBV4-3 | CASSQASSGTANYGYTF | TGCGCCAGCAGCCAAGCCTCTTCCGGGACAGCAAACTATGGCTACACCTTC
NA | TRBJ2-5 | NA | TRBV14 | CASSQWVVGGDGETQYF | TGTGCCAGCAGCCAATGGGTTGTAGGAGGGGATGGAGAGACCCAGTACTTC
NA | TRBJ2-7 | NA | TRBV20-1 | CSASSSYEQYF | TGCAGTGCCTCCTCGTCCTACGAGCAGTACTTC
NA | TRBJ1-1 | NA | TRBV28 | CASSLANTEAFF | TGTGCCAGCAGTTTGGCCAACACTGAAGCTTTCTTT
NA | TRBJ1-2 | NA | TRBV19 | CASSIVIEGQPLGANYGYTF | TGTGCCAGTAGTATAGTTATCGAAGGACAGCCTCTGGGAGCTAACTATGGCTACACCTTC
NA | TRBJ1-3 | NA | TRBV19 | CASTPSGYSGNTIYF | TGTGCCAGTACCCCGTCCGGGTACTCTGGAAACACCATATATTTT
NA | TRBJ1-5 | NA | TRBV7-9 | CASSLGTGNSNQPQHF | TGTGCCAGCAGCTTAGGGACGGGAAATAGCAATCAGCCCCAGCATTTT
TRBD1 | TRBJ1-5 | NA | TRBV5-6 | CASSSDRGGQPQHF | TGTGCCAGCAGCTCCGACAGGGGTGGGCAGCCCCAGCATTTT
NA | TRBJ1-1 | NA | TRBV15 | CATSRGLSFGVMNTEAFF | TGTGCCACCAGCAGAGGTTTAAGTTTCGGGGTCATGAACACTGAAGCTTTCTTT
TRBD1 | TRBJ2-7 | few | TRBV30 | CASTDRGVEQYF | TGTGCCTCTACGGACAGGGGAGTCGAGCAGTACTTC
TRBD2 | TRBJ2-2 | NA | TRBV4-3 | CASSQEGGSAGELFF | TGCGCCAGCAGCCAAGAGGGGGGGAGCGCCGGGGAGCTGTTTTTT
TRBD1 | TRBJ1-4 | NA | TRBV5-1 | CASRPTGGNEKLFF | TGCGCCAGCAGACCGACAGGGGGTAATGAAAAACTGTTTTTT
NA | TRBJ1-4 | few | TRBV6-2/TRBV6-3 | CASSPRGKEKLFF | TGTGCCAGCAGTCCCCGAGGGAAGGAAAAACTGTTTTTT
TRBD2 | TRBJ2-3 | NA | TRBV7-2 | CASSRPTSGTSTDTQYF | TGTGCCAGCAGCCGCCCGACTAGCGGGACTAGCACAGATACGCAGTATTTT
NA | TRBJ1-3 | NA | TRBV9 | CASSILASGNTIYF | TGTGCCAGCAGTATCCTGGCCTCTGGAAACACCATATATTTT
NA | TRBJ2-7 | NA | TRBV28 | CASSAQVLSSYEQYF | TGTGCCAGCAGTGCTCAAGTCCTGAGCTCCTACGAGCAGTACTTC
TRBD1 | TRBJ1-1 | NA | TRBV11-3 | CASSSEGQQNTEAFF | TGTGCCAGCAGCTCAGAGGGACAGCAGAACACTGAAGCTTTCTTT
TRBD1 | TRBJ2-7 | NA | TRBV5-4 | CASSHPGQGIFYEQYF | TGTGCCAGCAGTCATCCGGGACAGGGCATATTTTACGAGCAGTACTTC
NA | TRBJ1-1 | NA | TRBV5-1 | CASKTGGSGLNTEAFF | TGCGCCAGCAAGACCGGCGGTTCAGGGTTGAACACTGAAGCTTTCTTT
TRBD2 | TRBJ2-7 | NA | TRBV10-1 | CASSRLAGFSYEQYF | TGCGCCAGCAGTAGACTAGCGGGGTTCTCCTACGAGCAGTACTTC
TRBD2 | TRBJ2-3 | NA | TRBV7-9 | CASSSQREFTDTQYF | TGTGCCAGCAGCTCGCAGCGGGAGTTCACAGATACGCAGTATTTT
NA | TRBJ2-7 | NA | TRBV28 | CASSQRGYEQYF | TGTGCCAGCAGCCAAAGGGGCTACGAGCAGTACTTC
NA | TRBJ1-2 | NA | TRBV15 | CATSRDVGGYGYTF | TGTGCCACCAGCAGAGATGTAGGGGGCTATGGCTACACCTTC
TRBD1 | TRBJ2-5 | NA | TRBV10-3 | CAIRGDREGETQYF | TGTGCCATCAGGGGGGACAGGGAAGGAGAGACCCAGTACTTC